These 20 T cell receptor beta chains were sequenced from one sample in a study of shared clonotypes between healthy human individuals. Some clones are missing from TCRdb's copy, which holds only in-frame ones; the method was immunoSEQ multiplex PCR. This table holds about a million clones, approximately 77% found once. Sequences were obtained from memory CD4+ T cells from PBMCs. Documented subset: CD45RA-negative fraction. All receptors derive from a man younger than 35 in good health. Some clones in this sample may be carry-over from other donors' samples.

The count of this clone is one. This CDR3 is also generated by other DNA sequences in the sample. V is TRBV28 and J is TRBJ1-5; D unclear. Germline V gene sequence: CDR1 MDHEN, CDR2 SYDVKM. This CDR3 has 12 amino acids. V lost 6 bases, J lost 3 bases, and 6 bases lay in between. The CDR3 loop is CASSSNNQPQHF. CDR3 nucleotide sequence: TGTGCCAGCAGCTCAAACAATCAGCCCCAGCATTTT.

V and J are TRBV25-1 and TRBJ2-7; 9 bases match TRBD1. The trim removed 0 bases at V and 5 bases at J, leaving 8 bases unmatched. The CDR3 covers 16 residues. Germline lookup yields CDR1 MGHDK and CDR2 SYGVNS. The CDR3 DNA follows: TGTGCCAGCAGTGAATACGCCGGGACAGGGTTACACGAGCAGTACTTC. Its protein is CASSEYAGTGLHEQYF.

This sequence joins TRBV4-3 and TRBJ2-3; D gene uncertain. The germline CDR1 and CDR2 sequences are LGHNA and YSLEER. The CDR3 extends over 13 amino acids. V was pared by 11 bases and J by 6 bases, with 18 bases between. The CDR3 is CASGGPPVDTQYF. CDR3 bases: TGCGCCTCGGGCGGCCCCCCGGTGGATACGCAGTATTTT.

The chain carries TRBV5-6 and TRBJ2-2, with D tentatively TRBD1 (6 bases). The germline V and J ends were trimmed by 3 bases and 3 bases, with 15 bases remaining between them. Germline assignment: CDR1 SGHDT and CDR2 YYEEEE. The CDR3 consists of 16 residues. The CDR3 coding sequence is TGTGCCAGCAGCTCTCCACGGACAGAGTACACCGGGGAGCTGTTTTTT. This translates into CASSSPRTEYTGELFF. Full variable domain (rest looked up from reference TRBV5-6 and TRBJ2-2): DAGVTQSPTHLIKTRGQQVTLRCSPKSGHDTVSWYQQALGQGPQFIFQYYEEEERQRGNFPDRFSGHQFPNYSSELNVNALLLGDSALYLCASSSPRTEYTGELFFGEGSRLTVL.

The V gene is TRBV19, the J gene TRBJ1-5, with 7 bases lining up with TRBD1. From germline, CDR1 is LNHDA and CDR2 SQIVND (reference sequence). Losses at the gene ends were 6 bases for V and 7 bases for J; bases not matched to a gene: 12. This CDR3 is 15 amino acids long. Written as DNA, the CDR3 is TGTGCCAGTAGCAGCACAGGGGAAGTCAGCCAGCCCCAGCATTTT. Translation: CASSSTGEVSQPQHF. Using reference TRBV19 and TRBJ1-5 for the parts outside the CDR3, the full variable domain is DGGITQSPKYLFRKEGQNVTLSCEQNLNHDAMYWYRQDPGQGLRLIYYSQIVNDFQKGDIAEGYSVSREKKESFPLTVTSAQKNPTAFYLCASSSTGEVSQPQHFGDGTRLSIL.

In its sample, this clone was seen many times. This chain joins TRBV6-1 and TRBJ1-3; D is unresolved. Germline CDR1 reads MNHNS; CDR2 reads SASEGT. V lost 8 bases and J 0 bases, leaving 14 bases between the germline ends. This CDR3 has 15 amino acids. The CDR3 region is CASRLPLSSGNTIYF. CDR3 DNA sequence: TGTGCCAGCCGATTACCGCTTAGCTCTGGAAACACCATATATTTT.

This chain joins TRBV28 and TRBJ1-5; 7 nucleotides match TRBD1. CDR3 size: 15 residues. V lost 2 bases to trimming and J lost 3 bases; unmatched junction nucleotides: 4. CDR1 is MDHEN, CDR2 SYDVKM, per germline. This chain's CDR3 is CASSLTGTVNQPQHF. CDR3 bases: TGTGCCAGCAGTTTAACCGGGACAGTCAATCAGCCCCAGCATTTT.

This chain joins TRBV21-1 and TRBJ1-5; whether TRBD1, the table's D call, matches the DNA was not checked. TRBV21-1 is designated a pseudogene. The CDR3 loop spans 19 amino acids. As DNA, the CDR3 is TGTGCCAGCCGGAGGGAGACAGGGGCCTCCGAGGAGAAGGATCAGCCCCAGCATTTT. Translation gives CASRRETGASEEKDQPQHF.

This clone was counted a single time. CDR3 amino acids: CASSLGSGRGGELFF. CDR3 DNA sequence: TGTGCCAGCAGCTTAGGAAGCGGGAGAGGCGGGGAGCTGTTTTTT. J is TRBJ2-2 and V is TRBV7-3, with 8 bases that match TRBD2. The V gene's germline CDR1 is SGHTA and CDR2 FQGTGA. The length of the CDR3 is 15 residues. V was pared by 2 bases and J by 7 bases, with 6 bases of the junction left unmatched.

Comment on this clone: The junction departs from the called germline gene at one end, perhaps through a read error. Other DNA sequences of this sample code for an identical CDR3. The CDR3 loop is CASNSTEQTGHSNQPQHF. In nucleotides, the CDR3 is TGTGCCAGCAACTCGACGGAACAGACAGGGCATAGCAATCAGCCCCAGCATTTT. The chain recombines TRBV5-1 with TRBJ1-5, with 7 bases fitting TRBD1. The CDR3 is made up of 18 amino acids. Germline lookup yields CDR1 SGHRS and CDR2 YFSETQ.

The V and J genes are TRBV29-1 and TRBJ2-7; D is perhaps TRBD1 or TRBD2 (5 bases each). The germline CDR1 and CDR2 sequences are SQVTM and ANQGSEA. The CDR3 is made up of 12 amino acids. Trimming removed 1 base from V and 7 bases from J, with 11 bases in between. CDR3 DNA sequence: TGCAGCGTTGAAGTAAGGGGCGGGGAGCAGTACTTC. Amino acid sequence: CSVEVRGGEQYF.

This rearrangement joins TRBV7-2 to TRBJ2-1; 11 bases fit TRBD2. With 5 bases clipped from V and 5 bases from J, the junction kept 8 bases outside the gene matches. CDR1 and CDR2 from the germline V gene are SGHTA and FQGNSA. This CDR3 contains 16 residues. The DNA of the CDR3 is TGTGCCAGCAGCGCAGGGACTAGCGGATCTCACAATGAGCAGTTCTTC. Amino acid sequence: CASSAGTSGSHNEQFF.

The chain couples TRBV6-1 to TRBJ2-7, with TRBD1 matching 8 bases. The V gene's germline CDR1 is MNHNS and CDR2 SASEGT. This CDR3 is built from 12 residues. V gave up 9 bases and J gave up 7 bases; unmatched junction bases: 8. The DNA for the CDR3 is TGTGCCAGGACGACAGGGGTGGGGGAGCAGTACTTC. Its protein product is CARTTGVGEQYF.

This clone was seen only a few times. The rearrangement joins TRBV6-6 to TRBJ1-3; D possibly corresponds to TRBD1 (6 bases). Trimming shortened V by 5 bases and J by 7 bases, and 18 bases separated the two germline ends. This CDR3 contains 15 residues. Germline-derived CDR1 and CDR2 are MNHNY and SVGAGI (reference sequence). The CDR3 bases are TGTGCCAGCAGTCAAGCCCAGGGGTTTTCTAACACCATATATTTT. It specifies CASSQAQGFSNTIYF.

The rearrangement links TRBV14 to TRBJ1-2, with TRBD1 identical over 7 bases. Trimming took 4 bases from V and 4 from J; bases not matched to a gene: 6. Germline loops: CDR1 SGHDN, CDR2 FVKESK. The CDR3 consists of 14 residues. The CDR3 DNA is TGTGCCAGCAGCCGAGCCGGGACAGCCTATGGCTACACCTTC. This encodes CASSRAGTAYGYTF.

The chain is built from TRBV18 and TRBJ1-5; 7 nucleotides match TRBD1. The germline V gene has CDR1 KGHSH and CDR2 LQKENI. This CDR3 has 17 amino acids. After removal of 3 bases from V and 8 bases from J, the junction contained 16 bases not matched to a gene. Here the CDR3 DNA reads TGTGCCAGCTCACCCCAGGGGGGGGGAGGGGGCGATAAGCCCCAGCATTTT. Encoded protein: CASSPQGGGGGDKPQHF.

The J gene is TRBJ2-7, the V gene TRBV5-1, with 9 bases matching TRBD1. With 4 bases clipped from V and 5 bases from J, the junction kept 7 bases outside the gene matches. The CDR3 consists of 14 residues. CDR1 is SGHRS and CDR2 is YFSETQ in the germline V gene. The CDR3 loop is CASSGTGRGHEQYF. CDR3 in DNA: TGCGCCAGCAGCGGGACAGGGAGAGGCCACGAGCAGTACTTC.

This sequence joins TRBV19 and TRBJ2-1; possible D gene TRBD2, 5 bases. In germline, CDR1 is LNHDA, CDR2 SQIVND (reference sequence). The CDR3 contains 15 residues. Trimming took off 4 bases at V and 10 bases at J, with 20 bases between the two ends. The CDR3 region is CASSSRTLEVGEQFF. CDR3 coding DNA: TGTGCCAGTAGTAGCAGGACCTTGGAGGTAGGAGAGCAGTTCTTC.

This clone was seen at least ten times. The genes are TRBV15 and TRBJ2-1; TRBD2 is a possible D gene (6 bases). The CDR3 is 17 residues long. The germline gives CDR1 LNHNV, CDR2 YYDKDF (reference sequence). V lost 1 base, J lost 4 bases, and 17 bases lay in between. CDR3 nucleotides: TGTGCCACCAGCAGAGGTGGGTATAGCGGAGTATACAATGAGCAGTTCTTC. This gives the protein CATSRGGYSGVYNEQFF.

The rearrangement joins TRBV6-5 to TRBJ2-5, with a possible D match to TRBD2 (6 bases). The DNA end is a closer match to TRBJ2-7, so the J assignment may be wrong. This CDR3 comprises 14 residues. Germline CDR1 reads MNHEY; CDR2 reads SVGAGI. This chain's CDR3 is CASSGLGGAYEQYF. The CDR3 bases are TGTGCCAGCAGTGGGCTTGGAGGGGCCTACGAGCAGTACTTC.